This TCR beta chain is drawn from a study of T cells in Graves' hyperthyroidism and ophthalmopathy. Study-wide background: Once the initial diagnosis was made, peripheral blood was obtained before any treatment.

Authors of the study amplified TCR beta CDR3 regions from RNA transcripts. The HTBI set primed first-round TCR CDR3 RT-PCR. MiXCR was run by TCRdb on the multiplex PCR reads, yielding one entry per CDR3 protein. The sample consists of nearly 600,000 distinct CDR3 sequences, about 15% of them appearing once. Trimming at V came to 3 bases and at J to 1 base, leaving 5 bases not matched to a gene. CDR1 and CDR2 (germline): MGHDK, SYGVNS. CDR3 length: 15 amino acids. Patients were aged 18 to 65, had disease duration under 2 months, and had newly diagnosed hyperthyroidism. Source material for PBMCs was about 10 ml fresh peripheral blood. This clonotype occurred many times. What it binds is not known. General study results and limits: Through a model of 13 V-J features, ophthalmopathy was separated from stable hyperthyroidism.

This sequence originates from a woman aged 25-40 years with Graves' hyperthyroidism that later progressed to Graves' ophthalmopathy. Sequenced sample: blood. V is TRBV25-1 and J is TRBJ1-1; TRBD1 aligns across 7 bases. The CDR3 DNA reads as TGTGCCAGCAGTGACCCCGGGACAGCGAACACTGAAGCTTTCTTT. This sequence encodes CASSDPGTANTEAFF.